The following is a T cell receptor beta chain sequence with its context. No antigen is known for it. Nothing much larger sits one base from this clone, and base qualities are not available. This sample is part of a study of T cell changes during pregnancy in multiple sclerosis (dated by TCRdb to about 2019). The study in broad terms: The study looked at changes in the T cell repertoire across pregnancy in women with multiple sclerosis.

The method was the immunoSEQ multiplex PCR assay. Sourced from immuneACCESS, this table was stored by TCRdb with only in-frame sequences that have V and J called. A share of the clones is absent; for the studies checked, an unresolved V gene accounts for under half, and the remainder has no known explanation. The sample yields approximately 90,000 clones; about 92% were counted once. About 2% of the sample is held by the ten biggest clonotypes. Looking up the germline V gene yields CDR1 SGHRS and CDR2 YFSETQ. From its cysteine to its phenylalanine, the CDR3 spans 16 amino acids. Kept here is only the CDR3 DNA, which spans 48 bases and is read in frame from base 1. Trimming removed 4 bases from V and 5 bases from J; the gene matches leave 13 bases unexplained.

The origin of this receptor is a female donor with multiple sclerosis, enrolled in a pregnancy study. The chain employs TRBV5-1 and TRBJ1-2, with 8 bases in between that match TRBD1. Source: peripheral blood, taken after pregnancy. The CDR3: CASSGMGTGNLYGYTF. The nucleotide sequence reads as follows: TGCGCCAGCAGCGGGATGGGGACAGGAAACCTTTATGGCTACACCTTC.